This T cell receptor (beta chain) was captured by sequencing in a study of cytomegalovirus exposure and HLA in healthy donors. Germline CDR1 and CDR2: MGHRA and YSYEKL. The CDR3 totals 14 residues. A word on this clone: Its antigen is not known.

Study outcomes and limitations: A few of the chains that were CMV-associated were confirmed in vitro to be specific for CMV antigens. Some V segments, including TRBV6-2 and TRBV6-3, were excluded as indistinguishable. The authors enumerated over 150 TCR beta chains as linked to cytomegalovirus.

Primers for the PCR totalled 60 Vbeta and 13 Jbeta. TCRdb's copy holds only in-frame clones and misses some; the assay was immunoSEQ multiplex PCR. The profile shows 150,000 to 170,000 clones, more than 70% of them singletons. The sequencing sample was made of PBMCs. This TCR derives from a woman aged 40 to 50 in good health and CMV-seropositive. V gene TRBV4-1 combines with J gene TRBJ2-5; 10 positions match TRBD2. The closer fit of TRBJ2-7 to the DNA end suggests the J call may be wrong. CDR3 nucleotides: TGCGCCAGCAGCCCCCGGACTAGCGGCTACGAGCAGTACTTC. It codes for CASSPRTSGYEQYF.